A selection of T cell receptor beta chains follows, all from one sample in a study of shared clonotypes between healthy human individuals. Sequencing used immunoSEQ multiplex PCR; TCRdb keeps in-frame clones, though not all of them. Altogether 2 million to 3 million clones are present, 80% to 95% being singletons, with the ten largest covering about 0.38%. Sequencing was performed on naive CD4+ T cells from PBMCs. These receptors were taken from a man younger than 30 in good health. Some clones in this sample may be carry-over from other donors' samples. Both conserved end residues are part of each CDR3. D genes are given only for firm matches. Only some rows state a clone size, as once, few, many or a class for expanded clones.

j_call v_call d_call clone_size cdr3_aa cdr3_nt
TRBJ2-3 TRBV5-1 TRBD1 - CASRMGTASTDTQYF TGCGCCAGCCGCATGGGGACAGCGAGCACAGATACGCAGTATTTT
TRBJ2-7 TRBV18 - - CASSPGWVSYEQYF TGTGCCAGCTCACCTGGCTGGGTATCCTACGAGCAGTACTTC
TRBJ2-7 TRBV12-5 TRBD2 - CASGFYRTSVEQYF TGTGCTAGTGGTTTTTACAGGACTAGCGTCGAGCAGTACTTC
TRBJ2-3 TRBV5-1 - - CASSQESGTDTQYF TGCGCCAGCAGCCAGGAAAGCGGGACAGATACGCAGTATTTT
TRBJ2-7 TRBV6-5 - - CASSPDRRRSYEQYF TGTGCCAGCTCGCCGGACCGACGTCGCTCCTACGAGCAGTACTTC
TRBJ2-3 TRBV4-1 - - CASSQTNSPRRAATDTQYF TGCGCCAGCAGCCAAACTAACTCCCCGAGGAGGGCCGCGACAGATACGCAGTATTTT
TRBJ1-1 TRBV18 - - CASSPWNTEAFF TGTGCCAGCTCACCGTGGAACACTGAAGCTTTCTTT
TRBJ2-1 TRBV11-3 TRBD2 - CASSPPSGSSLYNEQFF TGTGCCAGCAGCCCCCCTAGCGGGAGCAGCCTATACAATGAGCAGTTCTTC
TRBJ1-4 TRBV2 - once CASSDRQTNEKLFF TGTGCCAGCAGTGATCGGCAGACTAATGAAAAACTGTTTTTT
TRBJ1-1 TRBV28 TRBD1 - CASSGTGEGNTEAFF TGTGCCAGCAGTGGGACAGGGGAGGGGAACACTGAAGCTTTCTTT
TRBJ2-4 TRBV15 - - CATRQRGAQNIQYF TGTGCCACCAGACAAAGGGGAGCCCAAAACATTCAGTACTTC
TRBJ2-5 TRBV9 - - CASSVRAEGVGTQYF TGTGCCAGCAGCGTCCGGGCGGAGGGGGTAGGGACCCAGTACTTC
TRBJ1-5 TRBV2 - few CASKRPPQPQHF TGTGCCAGCAAGCGGCCACCTCAGCCCCAGCATTTT
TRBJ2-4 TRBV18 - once CASSPPLGRGGEVKNIQYF TGTGCCAGCTCACCACCCCTGGGTAGGGGGGGCGAAGTCAAAAACATTCAGTACTTC
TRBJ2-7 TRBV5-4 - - CASSLEGGYEQYF TGTGCCAGCAGCTTGGAGGGAGGCTACGAGCAGTACTTC
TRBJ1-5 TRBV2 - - CASNNRGNQPQHF TGTGCCAGCAATAACAGAGGCAATCAGCCCCAGCATTTT
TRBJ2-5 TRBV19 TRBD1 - CASSTPGQAPETQYF TGTGCCAGTAGTACCCCTGGACAGGCCCCAGAGACCCAGTACTTC
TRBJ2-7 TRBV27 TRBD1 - CASSRDRGAISYEQYF TGTGCCAGCAGTCGTGACAGGGGTGCTATTTCCTACGAGCAGTACTTC
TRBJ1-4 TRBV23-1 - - CASSQLSGDFGEKLFF TGCGCCAGCAGTCAATTGTCGGGGGACTTCGGTGAAAAACTGTTTTTT
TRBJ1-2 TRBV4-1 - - CASSHPPSGWNGYTF TGCGCCAGCAGCCACCCCCCGTCGGGATGGAATGGCTACACCTTC
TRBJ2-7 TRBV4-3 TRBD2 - CASSQNPITSGSRYEQYF TGCGCCAGCAGCCAAAACCCAATAACTAGCGGGAGTAGGTACGAGCAGTACTTC
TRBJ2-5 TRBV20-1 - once CSASLPVVKYF TGCAGTGCTAGCCTCCCGGTGGTAAAGTACTTC
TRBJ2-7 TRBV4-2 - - CASSRSESHEQYF TGTGCCAGCAGCCGCAGCGAAAGCCACGAGCAGTACTTC
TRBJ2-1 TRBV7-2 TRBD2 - CASSPRTSGGEQFF TGTGCCAGCAGCCCCCGGACTAGCGGGGGAGAGCAGTTCTTC
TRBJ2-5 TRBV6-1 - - CASSGPPRETQYF TGTGCCAGCAGTGGACCCCCAAGGGAGACCCAGTACTTC
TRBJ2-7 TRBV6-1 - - CASSKDRYYEQYF TGTGCCAGCAGTAAGGACCGGTACTACGAGCAGTACTTC
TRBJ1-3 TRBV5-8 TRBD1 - CASSSRGQAGNTIYF TGTGCCAGCAGCTCCCGAGGACAGGCTGGAAACACCATATATTTT
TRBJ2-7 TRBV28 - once CASSSVYPTGGDEQYF TGTGCCAGCAGTTCAGTGTACCCGACAGGAGGGGACGAGCAGTACTTC
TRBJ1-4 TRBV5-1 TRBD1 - CASRTGEEKLFF TGCGCCAGCAGAACAGGGGAGGAAAAACTGTTTTTT
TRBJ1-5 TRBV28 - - CASSPSVWPQHF TGTGCCAGCAGCCCCTCCGTGTGGCCCCAGCATTTT
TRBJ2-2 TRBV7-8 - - CASSRVATGELFF TGTGCCAGCAGCCGAGTGGCGACCGGGGAGCTGTTTTTT
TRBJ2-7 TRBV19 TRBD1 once CASSITGGGEQYF TGTGCCAGTAGTATTACAGGGGGCGGCGAGCAGTACTTC
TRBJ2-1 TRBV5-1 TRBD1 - CASSPGQGAREQFF TGCGCCAGCAGCCCGGGACAGGGGGCACGTGAGCAGTTCTTC
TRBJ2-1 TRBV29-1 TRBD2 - CSVAGSSGYNEQFF TGCAGCGTTGCTGGGTCTAGCGGGTACAATGAGCAGTTCTTC
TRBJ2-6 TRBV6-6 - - CATGANVLTF TGTGCCACTGGGGCCAACGTCCTGACTTTC
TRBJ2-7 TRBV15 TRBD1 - CATTRTGSPYEQYF TGTGCCACCACCAGGACAGGTAGCCCCTACGAGCAGTACTTC